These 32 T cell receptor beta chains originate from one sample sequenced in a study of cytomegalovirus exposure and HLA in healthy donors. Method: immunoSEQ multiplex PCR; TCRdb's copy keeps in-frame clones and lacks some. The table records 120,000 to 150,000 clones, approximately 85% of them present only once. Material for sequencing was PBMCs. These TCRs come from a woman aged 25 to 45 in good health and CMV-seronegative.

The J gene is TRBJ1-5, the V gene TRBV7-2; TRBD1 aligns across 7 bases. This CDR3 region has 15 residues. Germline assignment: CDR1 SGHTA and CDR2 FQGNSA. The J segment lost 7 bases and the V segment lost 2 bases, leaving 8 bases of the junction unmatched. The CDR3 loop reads CASSLRLTGDQPQHF. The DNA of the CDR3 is TGTGCCAGCAGCTTACGGTTAACAGGGGACCAGCCCCAGCATTTT.

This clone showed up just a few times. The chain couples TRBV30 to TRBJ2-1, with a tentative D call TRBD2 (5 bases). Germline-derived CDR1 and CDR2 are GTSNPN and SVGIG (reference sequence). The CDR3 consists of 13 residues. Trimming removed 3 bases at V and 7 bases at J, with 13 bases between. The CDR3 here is CAWRRDLRNEQFF. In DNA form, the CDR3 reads TGTGCCTGGAGGAGGGATTTGCGGAATGAGCAGTTCTTC.

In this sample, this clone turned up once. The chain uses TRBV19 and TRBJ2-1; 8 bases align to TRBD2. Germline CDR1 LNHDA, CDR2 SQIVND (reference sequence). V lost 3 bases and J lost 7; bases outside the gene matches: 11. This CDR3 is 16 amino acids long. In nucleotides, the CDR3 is TGTGCCAGTAGTATCGGGGCCGGGGGGGCGTGGAATGAGCAGTTCTTC. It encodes CASSIGAGGAWNEQFF. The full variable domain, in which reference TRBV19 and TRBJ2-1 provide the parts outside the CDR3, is DGGITQSPKYLFRKEGQNVTLSCEQNLNHDAMYWYRQDPGQGLRLIYYSQIVNDFQKGDIAEGYSVSREKKESFPLTVTSAQKNPTAFYLCASSIGAGGAWNEQFFGPGTRLTVL.

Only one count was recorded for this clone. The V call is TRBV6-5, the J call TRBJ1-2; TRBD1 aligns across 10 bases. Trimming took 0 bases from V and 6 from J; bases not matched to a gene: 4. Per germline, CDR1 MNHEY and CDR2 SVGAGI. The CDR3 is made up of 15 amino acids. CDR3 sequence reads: CASSYSRGQGNGYTF. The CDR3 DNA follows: TGTGCCAGCAGTTACTCGAGGGGACAGGGGAATGGCTACACCTTC.

CDR3 DNA sequence: TGTGCCTGGAAGGGGGGGCACGACTATGGCTACACCTTC. This codes for CAWKGGHDYGYTF. The rearrangement joins TRBV30 to TRBJ1-2, with a weak D call TRBD1 (6 bases). CDR3 length equals 13 residues. Germline V gene data show CDR1 as GTSNPN and CDR2 as SVGIG (reference sequence). Deletions cut 4 bases from V and 3 bases from J, with 12 bases between.

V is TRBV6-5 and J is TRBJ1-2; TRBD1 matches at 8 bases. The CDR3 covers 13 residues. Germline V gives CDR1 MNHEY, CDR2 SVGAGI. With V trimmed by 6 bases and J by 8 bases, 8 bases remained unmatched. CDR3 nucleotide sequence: TGTGCCAGCAGAGTGGGACAGGCCGGGGGCTACACCTTC. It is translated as CASRVGQAGGYTF.

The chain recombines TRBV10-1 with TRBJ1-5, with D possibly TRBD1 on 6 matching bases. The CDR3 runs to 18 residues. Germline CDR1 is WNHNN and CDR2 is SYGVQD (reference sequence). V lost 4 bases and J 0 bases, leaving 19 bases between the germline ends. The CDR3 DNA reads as TGCGCCAGCAGTGCGACAGGTGCGCCGACTTATAGCAATCAGCCCCAGCATTTT. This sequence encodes CASSATGAPTYSNQPQHF.

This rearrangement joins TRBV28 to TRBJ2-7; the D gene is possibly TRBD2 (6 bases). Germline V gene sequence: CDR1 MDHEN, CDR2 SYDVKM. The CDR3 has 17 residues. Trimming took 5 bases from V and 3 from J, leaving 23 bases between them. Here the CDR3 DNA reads TGTGCCAGCAGTCTCTTCCGGACCGGGCCCGGGAGCTACGAGCAGTACTTC. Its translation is CASSLFRTGPGSYEQYF.

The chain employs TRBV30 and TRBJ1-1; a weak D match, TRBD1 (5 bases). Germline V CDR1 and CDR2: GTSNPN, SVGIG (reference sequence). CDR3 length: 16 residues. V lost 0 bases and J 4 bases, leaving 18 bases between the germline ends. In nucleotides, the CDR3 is TGTGCCTGGAGTGTAGGGGCAGCTTTATGGGGCACTGAAGCTTTCTTT. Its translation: CAWSVGAALWGTEAFF.

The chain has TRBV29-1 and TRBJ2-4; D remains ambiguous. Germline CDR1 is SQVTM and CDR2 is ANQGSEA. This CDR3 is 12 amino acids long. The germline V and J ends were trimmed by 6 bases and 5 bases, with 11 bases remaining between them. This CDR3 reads CSVRKHENIQYF. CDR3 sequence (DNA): TGCAGCGTGCGGAAACATGAAAACATTCAGTACTTC.

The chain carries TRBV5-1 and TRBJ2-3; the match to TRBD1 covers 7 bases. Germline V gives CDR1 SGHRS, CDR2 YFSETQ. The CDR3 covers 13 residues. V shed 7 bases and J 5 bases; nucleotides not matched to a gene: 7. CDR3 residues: CASGTVAVDTQYF. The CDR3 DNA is TGCGCCAGCGGGACAGTTGCCGTAGATACGCAGTATTTT. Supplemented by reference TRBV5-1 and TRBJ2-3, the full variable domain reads KAGVTQTPRYLIKTRGQQVTLSCSPISGHRSVSWYQQTPGQGLQFLFEYFSETQRNKGNFPGRFSGRQFSNSRSEMNVSTLELGDSALYLCASGTVAVDTQYFGPGTRLTVL.

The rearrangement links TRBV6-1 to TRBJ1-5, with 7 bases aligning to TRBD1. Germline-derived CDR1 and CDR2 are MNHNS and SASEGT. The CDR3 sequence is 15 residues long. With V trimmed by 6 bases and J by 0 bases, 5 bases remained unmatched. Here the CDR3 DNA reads TGTGCCAGCAGCCAGGGGGATTCTAGCAATCAGCCCCAGCATTTT. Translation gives CASSQGDSSNQPQHF.

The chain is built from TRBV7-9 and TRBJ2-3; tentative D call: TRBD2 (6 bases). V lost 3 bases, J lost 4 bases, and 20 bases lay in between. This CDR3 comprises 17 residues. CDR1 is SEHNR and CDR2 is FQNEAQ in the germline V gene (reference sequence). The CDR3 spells CASSLGGVVAYADTQYF. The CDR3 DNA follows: TGTGCCAGCAGCTTGGGGGGAGTTGTTGCGTACGCAGATACGCAGTATTTT. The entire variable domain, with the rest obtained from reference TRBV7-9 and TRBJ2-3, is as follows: DTGVSQNPRHKITKRGQNVTFRCDPISEHNRLYWYRQTLGQGPEFLTYFQNEAQLEKSRLLSDRFSAERPKGSFSTLEIQRTEQGDSAMYLCASSLGGVVAYADTQYFGPGTRLTVL.

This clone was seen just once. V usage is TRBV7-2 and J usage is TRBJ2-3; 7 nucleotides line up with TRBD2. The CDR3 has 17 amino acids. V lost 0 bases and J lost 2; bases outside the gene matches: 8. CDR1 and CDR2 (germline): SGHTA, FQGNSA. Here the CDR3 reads CASSLAALAVTTDTQYF. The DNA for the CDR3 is TGTGCCAGCAGCTTAGCAGCTCTAGCGGTTACCACAGATACGCAGTATTTT.

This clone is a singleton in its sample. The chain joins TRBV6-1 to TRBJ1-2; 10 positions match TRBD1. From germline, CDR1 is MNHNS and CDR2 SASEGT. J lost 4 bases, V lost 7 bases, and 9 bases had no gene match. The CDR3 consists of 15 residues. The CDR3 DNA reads TGTGCCAGCATTAGGACAGGGGGTCTTACCTATGGCTACACCTTC. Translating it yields CASIRTGGLTYGYTF.

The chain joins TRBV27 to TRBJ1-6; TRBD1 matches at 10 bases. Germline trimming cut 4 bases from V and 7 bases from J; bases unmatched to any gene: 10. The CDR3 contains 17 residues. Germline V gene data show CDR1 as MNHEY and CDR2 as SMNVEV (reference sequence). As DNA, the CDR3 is TGTGCCAGCAGTTCCCGGGACAGGGGAGGTTGGAATTCACCCCTCCACTTT. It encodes CASSSRDRGGWNSPLHF.

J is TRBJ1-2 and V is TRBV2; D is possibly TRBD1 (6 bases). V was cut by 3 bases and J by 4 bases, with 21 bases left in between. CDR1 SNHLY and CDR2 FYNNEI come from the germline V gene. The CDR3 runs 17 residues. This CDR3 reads CASSDPPGGGSGYGYTF. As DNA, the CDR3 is TGTGCCAGCAGTGACCCCCCTGGTGGGGGCTCGGGCTATGGCTACACCTTC.

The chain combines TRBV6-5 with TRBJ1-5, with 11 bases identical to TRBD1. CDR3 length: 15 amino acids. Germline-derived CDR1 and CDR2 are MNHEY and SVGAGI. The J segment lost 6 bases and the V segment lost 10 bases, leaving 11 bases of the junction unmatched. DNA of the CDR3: TGTGCCACCAAGGCCCGGACAGGGGGCGTTCAGCCCCAGCATTTT. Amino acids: CATKARTGGVQPQHF.

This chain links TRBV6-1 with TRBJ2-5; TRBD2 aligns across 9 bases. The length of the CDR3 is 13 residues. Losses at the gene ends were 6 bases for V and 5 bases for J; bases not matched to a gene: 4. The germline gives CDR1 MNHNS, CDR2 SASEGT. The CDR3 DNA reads TGTGCCAGCAGCCCTAGCGGGGTTGAGACCCAGTACTTC. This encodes CASSPSGVETQYF.

The CDR3 loop is CASSSAGTVYEQYF. CDR3 nucleotides: TGTGCCAGCAGTAGCGCCGGGACAGTTTACGAGCAGTACTTC. This rearrangement joins TRBV6-6 to TRBJ2-7; 7 nucleotides match TRBD1. Germline lookup yields CDR1 MNHNY and CDR2 SVGAGI (reference sequence). The CDR3 is 14 amino acids. With V trimmed by 5 bases and J by 4 bases, 8 bases remained unmatched.

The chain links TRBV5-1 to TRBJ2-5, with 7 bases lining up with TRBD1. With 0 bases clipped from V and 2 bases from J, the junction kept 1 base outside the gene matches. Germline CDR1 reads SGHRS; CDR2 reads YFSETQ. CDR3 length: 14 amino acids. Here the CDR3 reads CASSLAGQQETQYF. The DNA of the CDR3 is TGCGCCAGCAGCTTGGCGGGACAGCAAGAGACCCAGTACTTC.

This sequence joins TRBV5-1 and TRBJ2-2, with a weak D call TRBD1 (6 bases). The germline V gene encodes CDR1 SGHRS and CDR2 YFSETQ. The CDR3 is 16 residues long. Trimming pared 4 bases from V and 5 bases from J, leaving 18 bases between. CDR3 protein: CASSPTYLQGTGELFF. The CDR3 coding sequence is TGCGCCAGCAGCCCCACATACCTACAGGGTACCGGGGAGCTGTTTTTT. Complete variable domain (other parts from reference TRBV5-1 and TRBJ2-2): KAGVTQTPRYLIKTRGQQVTLSCSPISGHRSVSWYQQTPGQGLQFLFEYFSETQRNKGNFPGRFSGRQFSNSRSEMNVSTLELGDSALYLCASSPTYLQGTGELFFGEGSRLTVL.

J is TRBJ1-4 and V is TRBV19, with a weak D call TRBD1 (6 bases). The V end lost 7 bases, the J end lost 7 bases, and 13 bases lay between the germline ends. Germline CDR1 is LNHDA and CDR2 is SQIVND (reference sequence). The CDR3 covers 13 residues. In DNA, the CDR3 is TGTGCCAGTATAGGGGGATCGGGTGAAAAACTGTTTTTT. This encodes CASIGGSGEKLFF.

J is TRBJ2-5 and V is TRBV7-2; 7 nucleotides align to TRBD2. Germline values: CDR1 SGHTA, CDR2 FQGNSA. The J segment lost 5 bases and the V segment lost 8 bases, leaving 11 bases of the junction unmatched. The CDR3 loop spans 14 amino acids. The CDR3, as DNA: TGTGCCAGCGCCTTGGGAGGGAGTGGGGAGACCCAGTACTTC. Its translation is CASALGGSGETQYF.

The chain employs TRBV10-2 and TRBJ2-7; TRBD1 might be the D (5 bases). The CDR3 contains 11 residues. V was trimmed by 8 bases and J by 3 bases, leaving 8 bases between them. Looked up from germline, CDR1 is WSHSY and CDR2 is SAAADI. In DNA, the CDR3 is TGCGCCAGCTCCCAGGGCTACGAGCAGTACTTC. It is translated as CASSQGYEQYF.

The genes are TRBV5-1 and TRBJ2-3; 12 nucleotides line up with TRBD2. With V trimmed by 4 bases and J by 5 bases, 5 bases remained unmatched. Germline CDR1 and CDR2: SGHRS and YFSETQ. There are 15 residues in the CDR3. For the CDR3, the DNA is TGCGCCAGCAGCGACCTGACTAGCGGGGGAGATACGCAGTATTTT. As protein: CASSDLTSGGDTQYF. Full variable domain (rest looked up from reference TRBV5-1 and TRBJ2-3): KAGVTQTPRYLIKTRGQQVTLSCSPISGHRSVSWYQQTPGQGLQFLFEYFSETQRNKGNFPGRFSGRQFSNSRSEMNVSTLELGDSALYLCASSDLTSGGDTQYFGPGTRLTVL.

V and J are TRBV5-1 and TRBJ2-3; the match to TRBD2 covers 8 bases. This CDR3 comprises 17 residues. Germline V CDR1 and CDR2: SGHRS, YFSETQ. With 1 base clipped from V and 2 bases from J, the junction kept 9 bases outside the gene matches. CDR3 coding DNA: TGCGCCAGCAGCTTGTCGTATAGCGGGGTTAACACAGATACGCAGTATTTT. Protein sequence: CASSLSYSGVNTDTQYF.

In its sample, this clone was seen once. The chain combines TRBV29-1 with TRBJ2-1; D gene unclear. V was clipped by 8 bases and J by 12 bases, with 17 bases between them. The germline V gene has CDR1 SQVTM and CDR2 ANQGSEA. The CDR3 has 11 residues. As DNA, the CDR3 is TGCAGCCCTAGAACCCCGACGGGGCAGTTCTTC. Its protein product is CSPRTPTGQFF.

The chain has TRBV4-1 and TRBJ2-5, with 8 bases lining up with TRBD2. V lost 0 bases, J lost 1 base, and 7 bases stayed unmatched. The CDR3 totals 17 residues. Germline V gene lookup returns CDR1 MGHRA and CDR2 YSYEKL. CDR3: CASSQDGAGGTQETQYF. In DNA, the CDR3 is TGCGCCAGCAGCCAAGATGGGGCGGGGGGAACCCAAGAGACCCAGTACTTC.

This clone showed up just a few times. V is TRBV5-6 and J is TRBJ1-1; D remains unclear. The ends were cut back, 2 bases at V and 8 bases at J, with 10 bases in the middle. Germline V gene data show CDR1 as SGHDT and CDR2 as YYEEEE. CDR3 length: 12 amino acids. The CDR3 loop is CASSFSGREAFF. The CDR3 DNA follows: TGTGCCAGCAGCTTCTCGGGGAGAGAAGCTTTCTTT.

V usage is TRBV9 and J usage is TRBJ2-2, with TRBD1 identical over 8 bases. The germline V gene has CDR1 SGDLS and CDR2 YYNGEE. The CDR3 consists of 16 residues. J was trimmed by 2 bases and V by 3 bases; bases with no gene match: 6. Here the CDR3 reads CASSALGTGNTGELFF. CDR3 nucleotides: TGTGCCAGCAGCGCACTCGGGACAGGCAACACCGGGGAGCTGTTTTTT.

The CDR3 is CASSSNRVNQPQHF. The CDR3 nucleotides are TGTGCCAGCAGTTCGAACAGGGTTAATCAGCCCCAGCATTTT. The V and J genes are TRBV6-6 and TRBJ1-5, with D maybe TRBD1 (6 bases). Per the germline V gene, CDR1 is MNHNY and CDR2 is SVGAGI (reference sequence). The CDR3 loop spans 14 amino acids. Trimming stripped 4 bases from V and 4 bases from J, with 11 bases between.